The clone carrying this TCR beta chain has just a few counts. This record comes from a study of blood T cell repertoires in COVID-19. About the research overall: Material from acute and convalescent COVID-19 was sourced from the United States, Italy and Spain. From T cells, B-cell-depleted T cells, or PBMCs came the material, which was cDNA or gDNA.

How the authors handled the data: Nucleated cell counts were estimated from reference gene primer amplification. Generated by immunoSEQ multiplex PCR, the TCRdb table keeps only in-frame clones and is missing some. V and J calls and clone size come straight from that table; D and trimming were deduced from the DNA. The sample carries 150,000 to 200,000 clones, roughly 91% recorded once. The ends lost 6 bases at V and 1 base at J; junction bases unmatched: 6. Germline lookup yields CDR1 LNHDA and CDR2 SQIVND (reference sequence). The length of the CDR3 is 15 residues. The clonotype was recovered from a human donor in a cohort sampled during active COVID-19. The rearrangement links TRBV19 to TRBJ1-1; the match to TRBD1 covers 9 bases. The sequenced sample was peripheral blood. CDR3 in amino acids: CASRDTGGSNTEAFF. For the CDR3, the DNA is TGTGCCAGTAGAGACACAGGGGGCTCGAACACTGAAGCTTTCTTT.